These 9 T cell receptor beta chains share one sample of origin, sequenced in a study of control samples from healthy donors and cancer patients. Some clones are missing from TCRdb's copy, which holds only in-frame ones; the method was immunoSEQ multiplex PCR. The data contain 170,000 or so clones, about 91% of them singletons. The specimen sequenced was blood. The receptor source for this set is a woman aged 40 to 50 in good health.

The V call is TRBV27, the J call TRBJ1-2; maybe TRBD1 (5 bases). V was pared by 8 bases and J by 4 bases, with 17 bases between. Germline loops: CDR1 MNHEY, CDR2 SMNVEV (reference sequence). This CDR3 has 14 residues. CDR3 nucleotides: TGTGCCAGCTTCGACGGGGGTGGGAGCTATGGCTACACCTTC. Translated, it gives CASFDGGGSYGYTF.

This chain joins TRBV20-1 and TRBJ2-1, with 9 bases fitting TRBD2. The CDR3 covers 11 residues. V shed 5 bases and J 16 bases; nucleotides not matched to a gene: 9. In germline, CDR1 is DFQATT, CDR2 SNEGSKA (reference sequence). DNA for the CDR3: TGCAGTGCTTCGCGCCTGGGACTAGCCTTCTTC. Translating it yields CSASRLGLAFF.

The sample holds a few counts of this clone. The rearrangement joins TRBV19 to TRBJ1-5, with 9 bases aligning to TRBD1. Per germline, CDR1 LNHDA and CDR2 SQIVND (reference sequence). The CDR3 length is 15 residues. The V segment lost 3 bases and the J segment 6 bases; nucleotides outside the gene matches: 6. In DNA, the CDR3 is TGTGCCAGTAGTATTGGGACAGGGTTGGCTCAGCCCCAGCATTTT. Its protein product is CASSIGTGLAQPQHF. The variable domain in full, completed from reference TRBV19 and TRBJ1-5, reads DGGITQSPKYLFRKEGQNVTLSCEQNLNHDAMYWYRQDPGQGLRLIYYSQIVNDFQKGDIAEGYSVSREKKESFPLTVTSAQKNPTAFYLCASSIGTGLAQPQHFGDGTRLSIL.

The V gene is TRBV5-8, the J gene TRBJ1-5; the D gene is possibly TRBD1 (6 bases). The germline gives CDR1 SGHTS, CDR2 YDEGEE. V lost 4 bases and J 3 bases, leaving 11 bases between the germline ends. There are 14 residues in the CDR3. CDR3 amino acids: CASSPTGINQPQHF. The CDR3 DNA sequence: TGTGCCAGCAGCCCAACAGGGATCAATCAGCCCCAGCATTTT.

The rearrangement links TRBV18 to TRBJ2-5; 7 positions match TRBD2. Germline lookup yields CDR1 KGHSH and CDR2 LQKENI. The CDR3 runs to 16 residues. The junction had 9 bases not matched to a gene; V was cut back by 3 bases and J by 2 bases. CDR3 loop: CASSPGTGGRQETQYF. CDR3 bases: TGTGCCAGCTCACCGGGAACGGGGGGACGTCAAGAGACCCAGTACTTC.

This chain links TRBV10-3 with TRBJ1-2; no firm D call. Trimming took 4 bases from V and 9 from J, leaving 9 bases between them. CDR3 size: 11 residues. Germline-derived CDR1 and CDR2 are ENHRY and SYGVKD. This CDR3 reads CAISGSGSYTF. The CDR3 DNA reads TGTGCCATCAGTGGCTCGGGAAGCTACACCTTC.

V and J are TRBV27 and TRBJ2-7; 8 positions agree with TRBD1. The germline gives CDR1 MNHEY, CDR2 SMNVEV (reference sequence). V shed 5 bases and J 6 bases; nucleotides not matched to a gene: 6. This CDR3 contains 13 residues. This CDR3 is CASSGQGAREQYF. The CDR3 DNA reads TGTGCCAGCAGTGGGCAGGGGGCGCGCGAGCAGTACTTC.

The chain employs TRBV5-1 and TRBJ2-1, with 8 bases matching TRBD2. CDR3 length equals 15 residues. The germline V gene encodes CDR1 SGHRS and CDR2 YFSETQ. V lost 5 bases to trimming and J lost 0 bases; unmatched junction nucleotides: 4. Here the CDR3 DNA reads TGCGCCAGCAGTCCGGGACTAGACTCCTACAATGAGCAGTTCTTC. It is translated as CASSPGLDSYNEQFF.

The V call is TRBV6-6, the J call TRBJ2-5; D is perhaps TRBD1 or TRBD2 (5 bases each). From germline, CDR1 is MNHNY and CDR2 SVGAGI (reference sequence). V lost 5 bases and J lost 0, with 13 bases in between. The CDR3 consists of 15 residues. CDR3 residues: CASSPPGRYQETQYF. The CDR3 DNA reads TGTGCCAGCAGTCCTCCGGGACGGTACCAAGAGACCCAGTACTTC.